These T cell receptor beta chains were read from a single sample in a study of pediatric ulcerative colitis. Clones were sequenced by immunoSEQ multiplex PCR, and TCRdb holds only the in-frame ones, with some missing. The top ten hold 1.1% of the sample, which has 30,000 to 35,000 clones, 80% to 85% seen once. Source material: gut tissue. These receptor sequences come from a boy aged 5-17 years with mild ulcerative colitis. Each CDR3 is given with its conserved first and last residue. D genes are given only for firm matches. Clone size appears in some rows only: once, few, many, or a class for an expanded clone.

TRBD1	TRBV9	once	TRBJ1-1	TGTGCCAGCAGTGCTCCGGGACAGTCGCACACTGAAGCTTTCTTT	CASSAPGQSHTEAFF
TRBD1	TRBV9	few	TRBJ1-2	TGTGCCAGCAGCGCCCCTCCGGGACAGGGGGGTGGCTACACCTTC	CASSAPPGQGGGYTF
-	TRBV19	-	TRBJ1-5	TGTGCCAGTAGTATCCTACGTCAGCCCCAGCATTTT	CASSILRQPQHF
-	TRBV19	-	TRBJ2-7	TGTGCCAGTAGTAGTACCGGGCCAAACGAGCAGTACTTC	CASSSTGPNEQYF
-	TRBV5-4	-	TRBJ1-2	TGTGCCAGCAGCTTTTCAGGGGTGGGCGGCTACACCTTC	CASSFSGVGGYTF
-	TRBV7-3	-	TRBJ2-1	TGTGCCAGCAGCCCATCCCCGAGCAATGAGCAGTTCTTC	CASSPSPSNEQFF
-	TRBV5-6	-	TRBJ1-1	TGTGCCAGCAGCCAGACCAGTACTGAAGCTTTCTTT	CASSQTSTEAFF
-	TRBV4-2	-	TRBJ2-3	TGTGCCAGCAGCCAAGGTCAGGAGCTATACACAGATACGCAGTATTTT	CASSQGQELYTDTQYF
TRBD2	TRBV5-6	-	TRBJ2-7	TGTGCCAGCAGCTTGGTCACTAGCGGGGGGTTCGCCTACGAGCAGTACTTC	CASSLVTSGGFAYEQYF
-	TRBV6-1	-	TRBJ1-1	TGTGCCAGCAGGAAAGGGATCGGACGGGACACTGAAGCTTTCTTT	CASRKGIGRDTEAFF
-	TRBV29-1	-	TRBJ2-7	TGCAGCGTTGAAGTGCCCGAGACCTCTGGCAACGAGCAGTACTTC	CSVEVPETSGNEQYF
-	TRBV30	-	TRBJ1-4	TGTGCCTGGCGAGTACCGCCGGGGGACGGAGATAATGAAAAACTGTTTTTT	CAWRVPPGDGDNEKLFF
-	TRBV19	-	TRBJ2-5	TGTGCCAGTAGTATAGTTAAGGGTGCGGAGACCCAGTACTTC	CASSIVKGAETQYF
TRBD2	TRBV18	-	TRBJ2-5	TGTGCCAGCTCACCCTGGACTAGCGGGGCCCCAACTCGGACCCAGTACTTC	CASSPWTSGAPTRTQYF
-	TRBV11-3	-	TRBJ2-3	TGTGCCAGCAGCGCCCGGACGGCAACAGATACGCAGTATTTT	CASSARTATDTQYF
TRBD1	TRBV7-7	-	TRBJ2-3	TGTGCTAGCAGCCCAGGGGGAACAGATACGCAGTATTTT	CASSPGGTDTQYF
-	TRBV7-6	-	TRBJ1-1	TGTGCCAGCAGCTTAGTCCCATCAGGGGAGACTGAAGCTTTCTTT	CASSLVPSGETEAFF
TRBD2	TRBV5-6	-	TRBJ2-1	TGTGCCAGCAGCTTGCTAGCGGGGATCTCCTACAATGAGCAGTTCTTC	CASSLLAGISYNEQFF
TRBD1	TRBV7-2	-	TRBJ2-2	TGTGCCAGCAGCCCCCGACAGGGAAGGGTGACCGGGGAGCTGTTTTTT	CASSPRQGRVTGELFF
-	TRBV15	-	TRBJ1-5	TGTGCCACCAGCAGAGCAGGGGATCAGCCCCAGCATTTT	CATSRAGDQPQHF
TRBD2	TRBV11-3	-	TRBJ2-3	TGTGCCAGCAGCTTATCGGGGGGAGCCACAGATACGCAGTATTTT	CASSLSGGATDTQYF
-	TRBV27	-	TRBJ2-1	TGTGCCAGCAGTTTAGGCCCCGGGTTCGTCGGGAATGAGCAGTTCTTC	CASSLGPGFVGNEQFF
TRBD1	TRBV6-1	once	TRBJ2-7	TGTGCCAGCAACACGGACAGGGGCTACGAGCAGTACTTC	CASNTDRGYEQYF
-	TRBV7-9	-	TRBJ2-2	TGTGCCAGCAGCTCATTCAGCACCGGGGAGCTGTTTTTT	CASSSFSTGELFF
-	TRBV30	-	TRBJ1-3	TGTGCCTGGACTGGGGTCAGGCCAGGGCCTATCTCTGGAAACACCATATATTTT	CAWTGVRPGPISGNTIYF
-	TRBV6-1	-	TRBJ1-3	TGTGCCAGCAGGGTGGACGGATACTCTGGAAACACCATATATTTT	CASRVDGYSGNTIYF
TRBD1	TRBV6-1	few	TRBJ1-2	TGTGCCAGCAGTAAGGGGAGCGGGACAGGGTTTGGCTACACCTTC	CASSKGSGTGFGYTF
TRBD2	TRBV30	-	TRBJ2-5	TGTGCCTGGACCCGGGCGGGGGTAGTCCAAGAGACCCAGTACTTC	CAWTRAGVVQETQYF
-	TRBV5-8	few	TRBJ1-5	TGTGCCAGCACCCGGGGAACCAATCAGCCCCAGCATTTT	CASTRGTNQPQHF
-	TRBV19	once	TRBJ2-3	TGTGCCAGTAGTATTGTTGGGGGGGCCAGCACAGATACGCAGTATTTT	CASSIVGGASTDTQYF
-	TRBV18	-	TRBJ1-4	TGTGCCAGCTCACCACCGAGGCAGTCGGACGTTGCAACTAATGAAAAACTGTTTTTT	CASSPPRQSDVATNEKLFF
-	TRBV4-2	-	TRBJ2-3	TGTGCCAGCAGCCCCCAGGGGCCCGCTACGCAGTATTTT	CASSPQGPATQYF
-	TRBV6-5	-	TRBJ1-3	TGTGCCAGCAGATTGGGCTACTCTGGAAACACCATATATTTT	CASRLGYSGNTIYF
-	TRBV6-1	-	TRBJ2-2	TGTGCCAGCAGTGAACTCAGGCTAGTAGGCGGCGGGGAGCTGTTTTTT	CASSELRLVGGGELFF
TRBD1	TRBV10-3	-	TRBJ1-2	TGTGCCATCAGTAGGACAGGGGATAACTATGGCTACACCTTC	CAISRTGDNYGYTF